This entry concerns a single T cell receptor beta chain. This entry belongs to a study of blood T cell repertoires in COVID-19. Study-wide context: Material from acute and convalescent COVID-19 was sourced from the United States, Italy and Spain.

In the source study's methods: Scientists estimated how many nucleated cells there were by amplifying reference gene primers. The protocol was immunoSEQ multiplex PCR, while the TCRdb copy is restricted to in-frame clones and leaves out a portion. That table furnishes V, J and clone size, whereas the DNA furnished D and trimming. The sample has 50,000 to 65,000 clones; 88% are singletons. V trimming: 8 bases; J trimming: 5 bases; junction bases outside the gene matches: 11. The CDR3 is 14 amino acids. Looked up from germline, CDR1 is MNHEY and CDR2 is SVGAGI. Specimen: peripheral blood. The source is a man aged 50-60 years with active COVID-19. V is TRBV6-5 and J is TRBJ2-7; 8 nucleotides align to TRBD2. The CDR3 DNA sequence: TGTGCCAGCGCACTAGTAGGCGGGAGGAACGAGCAGTACTTC. Translated: CASALVGGRNEQYF.